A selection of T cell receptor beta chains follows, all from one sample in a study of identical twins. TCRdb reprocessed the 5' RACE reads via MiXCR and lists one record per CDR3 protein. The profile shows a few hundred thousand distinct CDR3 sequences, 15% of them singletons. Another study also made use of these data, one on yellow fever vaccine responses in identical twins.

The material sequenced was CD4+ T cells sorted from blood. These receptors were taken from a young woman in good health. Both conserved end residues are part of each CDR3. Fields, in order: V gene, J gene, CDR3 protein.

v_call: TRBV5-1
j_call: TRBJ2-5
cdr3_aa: CASSLMDLVGETQYF

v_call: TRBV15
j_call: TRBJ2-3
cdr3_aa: CATSRPMTSGKSDTQYF

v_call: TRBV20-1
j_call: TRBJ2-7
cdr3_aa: CSALNWQGTYEQYF

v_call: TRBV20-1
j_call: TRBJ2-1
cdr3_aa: CSAQRPGGLHNEQFF

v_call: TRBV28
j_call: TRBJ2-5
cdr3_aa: CASLTRRREETQYF

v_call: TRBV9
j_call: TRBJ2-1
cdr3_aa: CASSALRGSLYNEQFF

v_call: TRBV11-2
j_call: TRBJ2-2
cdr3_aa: CASSPPGLAGGFTGELFF

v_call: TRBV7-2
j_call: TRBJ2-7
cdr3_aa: CASSWGLVGTWQYF

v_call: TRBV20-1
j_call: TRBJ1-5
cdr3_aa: CSASVGGNQPQHF

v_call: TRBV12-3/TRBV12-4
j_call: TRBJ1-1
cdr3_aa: CASSPSDRVSTEAFF

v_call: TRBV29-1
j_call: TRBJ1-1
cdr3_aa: CSAQSGNTEAFF

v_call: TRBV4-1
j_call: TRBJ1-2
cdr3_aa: CASSDIRTGRYGYTF

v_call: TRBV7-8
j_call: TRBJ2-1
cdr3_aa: CASSARASGYNEQFF

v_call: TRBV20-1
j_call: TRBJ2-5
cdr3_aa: CSAVIGGPTLQETQYF

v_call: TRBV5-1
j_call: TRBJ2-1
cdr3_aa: CASSFRGDEQFF

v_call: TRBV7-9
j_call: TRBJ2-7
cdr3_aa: CASSSEGLAGVEQYF

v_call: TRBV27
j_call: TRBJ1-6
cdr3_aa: CASSRSTGSLPLHF

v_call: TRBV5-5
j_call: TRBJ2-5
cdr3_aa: CASSLGPGDHETQYF

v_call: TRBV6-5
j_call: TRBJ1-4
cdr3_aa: CASSFTGSSAGKLFF

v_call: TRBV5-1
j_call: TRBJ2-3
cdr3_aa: CASSLAFQGGTDTQYF

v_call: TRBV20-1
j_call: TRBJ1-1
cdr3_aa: CSARAFTEAFF

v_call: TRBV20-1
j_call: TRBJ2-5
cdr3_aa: CSAGGLADRETQYF